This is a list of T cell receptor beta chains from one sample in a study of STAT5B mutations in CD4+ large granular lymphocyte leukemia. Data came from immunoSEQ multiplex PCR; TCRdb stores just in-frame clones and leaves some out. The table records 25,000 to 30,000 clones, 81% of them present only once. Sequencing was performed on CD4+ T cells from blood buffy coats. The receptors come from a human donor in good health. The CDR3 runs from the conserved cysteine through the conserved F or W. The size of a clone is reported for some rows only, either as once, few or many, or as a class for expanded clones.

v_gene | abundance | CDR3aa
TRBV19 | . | CASIGTGGPGGNQPQHF
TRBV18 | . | CASSPGPGRITGELFF
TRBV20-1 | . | CSAPRSDEQFF
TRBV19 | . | CASSIVQTFKPQHF
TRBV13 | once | CASSRTTGTNTQYF
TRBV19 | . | CAGTDRAGGYTF
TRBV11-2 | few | CASSFDRVTNYGYTF
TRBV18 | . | CASSPPRGGGATDEQFF
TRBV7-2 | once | CASSSGLLSNEQFF
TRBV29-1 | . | CSVDKGAPQAFF
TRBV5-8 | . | CASSLVSDPYEQYF
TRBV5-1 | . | CASSLSNRAPLAIQYF
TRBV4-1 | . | CASSQVLAGRGTEAFF
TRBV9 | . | CASSAGQAGRETQYF
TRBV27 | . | CASSLSGRASYEQYF
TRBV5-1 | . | CASGGTYNEQFF
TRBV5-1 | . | CASSTRTSLDTQYF
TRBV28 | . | CASSSTGPFYEQYF
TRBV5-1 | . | CASSLGETADEKLFF
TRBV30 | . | CAWRGRGTSTGELFF
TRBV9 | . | CASSKGDSGANVLTF
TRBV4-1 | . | CASSQDGILRGKLFF
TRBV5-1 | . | CASEFSGGGYNEQFF
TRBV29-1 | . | CSVEDPRDIQYF
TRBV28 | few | CASRGTGNSPLHF
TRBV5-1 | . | CASSTGQGPNTEAFF
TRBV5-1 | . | CASSPGNNNSPLHF
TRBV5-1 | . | CASRTDRVNDEQYF
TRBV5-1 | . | CASGATGPAKNIQYF
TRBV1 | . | CTSSQDRGCNYEQYF
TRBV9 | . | CASSVDRTDGELFF
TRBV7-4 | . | CASSANGQLSGNTIYF
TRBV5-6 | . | CASSLDSSYGYTF
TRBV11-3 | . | CASSLTRDGTYYNEQFF
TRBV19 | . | CASSIQRREAGGEQFF
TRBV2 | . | CASSGGWPTNTYEQYF
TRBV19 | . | CASMEGTAHDEKLFF
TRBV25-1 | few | CASRINNEQFF
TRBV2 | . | CASMYRTVSSYNEQFF
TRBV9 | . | CADTGGSKENTEAFF
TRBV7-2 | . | CASSLRALREQYF
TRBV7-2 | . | CASSLATTAGVGVYNEQFF
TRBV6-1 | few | CASSEATPRGAFF
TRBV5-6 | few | CASSLALRQGASGYTF
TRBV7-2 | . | CASSPDNDEQFF
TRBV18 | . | CASSTGTLTTNEKLFF
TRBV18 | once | CASSPQGGSSNSPLHF
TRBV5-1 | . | CASMTGQTPDTQYF
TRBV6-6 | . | CASTNGAGVTDTQYF
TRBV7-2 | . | CASSSSGGETQYF
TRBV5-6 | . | CASSLGLAGGDTQYF
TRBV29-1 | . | CSVVVVRTGDTQYF
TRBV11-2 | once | CASAPGGAQYF
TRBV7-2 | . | CASSLQGSGTFHYEQYF
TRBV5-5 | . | CASSSPGQYSGNTIYF
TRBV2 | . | CARSGAYGTEAFF
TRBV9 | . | CASSVLGWDGYTF